Listed below are T cell receptor beta chains from one sample, sequenced in a study of T cell responses to AZD1222 COVID-19 vaccine. Measured with immunoSEQ multiplex PCR; TCRdb has only the in-frame clones, and not every one. The data contain roughly 120,000 clones, 92% of them seen just once; the ten biggest clones take up approximately 7.9%. Material: peripheral blood, obtained 28 days after the second AZD1222 dose. The receptors stem from an adult who received the AZD1222 COVID-19 vaccine. Both conserved end residues are part of each CDR3. Each record gives: J gene, clone size, V gene, D gene, CDR3 protein, CDR3 DNA. The D gene is left open where the match is weak. The listing skips clone size in some rows; elsewhere it reads once, few, many or a size class.

>TRBJ2-2|.|TRBV6-2/TRBV6-3|TRBD1
CASSYLRGQANTGELFF
TGTGCCAGCAGTTACCTCCGTGGACAGGCGAACACCGGGGAGCTGTTTTTT
>TRBJ2-3|.|TRBV4-1|.
CASSPTRAKNTDTQYF
TGCGCCAGCAGCCCGACTAGGGCCAAGAACACAGATACGCAGTATTTT
>TRBJ2-1|.|TRBV7-2|.
CASSLDPYNEQFF
TGTGCCAGCAGCTTAGATCCCTACAATGAGCAGTTCTTC
>TRBJ2-7|.|TRBV10-2|TRBD1
CASSRTGGRTYEQYF
TGCGCCAGCAGTCGAACAGGGGGTCGTACCTACGAGCAGTACTTC
>TRBJ2-1|.|TRBV11-2|.
CASSLAEHYNEQFF
TGTGCCAGCAGCTTAGCGGAACACTACAATGAGCAGTTCTTC
>TRBJ2-3|.|TRBV7-2|.
CASSFVSTDTQYF
TGTGCCAGCAGCTTCGTCAGCACAGATACGCAGTATTTT
>TRBJ2-7|.|TRBV19|.
CASSIDPPAAEQYF
TGTGCCAGTAGTATAGATCCCCCGGCGGCCGAGCAGTACTTC
>TRBJ2-7|.|TRBV7-2|.
CASSLLGGGNYEQYF
TGTGCCAGCAGCTTATTAGGAGGCGGAAACTACGAGCAGTACTTC
>TRBJ1-1|.|TRBV18|TRBD1
CASSPIRGAMNTEAFF
TGTGCCAGCTCACCGATCAGGGGGGCTATGAACACTGAAGCTTTCTTT
>TRBJ1-4|.|TRBV6-1|TRBD1
CASSEPRQGGTELFF
TGTGCCAGCAGTGAACCGCGACAGGGAGGGACTGAACTGTTTTTT
>TRBJ2-5|.|TRBV28|TRBD1
CASSLDRDRVLFQETQYF
TGTGCCAGCAGTTTAGACCGGGACAGGGTCTTATTCCAAGAGACCCAGTACTTC
>TRBJ2-7|.|TRBV6-6|TRBD1
CASSYDGDSSYEQYF
TGTGCCAGCAGTTACGATGGGGACAGCTCCTACGAGCAGTACTTC
>TRBJ2-5|.|TRBV19|.
CASSSPRGLETQYF
TGTGCCAGTAGTTCACCCAGGGGCCTGGAGACCCAGTACTTC
>TRBJ2-1|once|TRBV7-2|TRBD2
CASSKTGTSYDEQFF
TGTGCCAGCAGCAAAACCGGGACTAGTTACGATGAGCAGTTCTTC
>TRBJ2-3|.|TRBV5-1|.
CASSGTRGDTQYF
TGCGCCAGCAGCGGCACTCGGGGCGATACGCAGTATTTT
>TRBJ1-6|once|TRBV5-6|.
CASSLLGVAETSPLHF
TGTGCCAGCAGCCTCTTAGGTGTGGCGGAGACTTCACCCCTCCACTTT
>TRBJ1-1|.|TRBV6-2/TRBV6-3|TRBD1
CASSYSQGATEAFF
TGTGCCAGCAGTTACTCGCAGGGGGCCACTGAAGCTTTCTTT
>TRBJ2-1|.|TRBV6-1|.
CASSEAYNEQFF
TGTGCCAGCAGTGAGGCGTACAATGAGCAGTTCTTC
>TRBJ1-5|.|TRBV2|.
CASSGNRDQPQHF
TGTGCCAGCAGTGGGAACAGGGATCAGCCCCAGCATTTT
>TRBJ2-1|.|TRBV5-1|TRBD1
CASRAGGIYNEQFF
TGCGCCAGCAGGGCAGGGGGCATCTACAATGAGCAGTTCTTC
>TRBJ1-5|.|TRBV2|.
CASSEREGGPQHF
TGTGCCAGCAGTGAAAGGGAAGGGGGGCCCCAGCATTTT
>TRBJ2-2|.|TRBV6-5|.
CASSNRGRTGELFF
TGTGCCAGCAGTAATAGGGGGAGGACCGGGGAGCTGTTTTTT
>TRBJ1-6|.|TRBV7-8|.
CASSLEGGAQNNSPLHF
TGTGCCAGCAGCTTAGAAGGCGGCGCCCAAAATAATTCACCCCTCCACTTT
>TRBJ2-1|.|TRBV28|.
CASIHGGRNNEQFF
TGTGCCAGCATCCATGGGGGGAGAAACAATGAGCAGTTCTTC
>TRBJ1-1|.|TRBV3-1/TRBV3-2|.
CASSPAGRNTEAFF
TGTGCCAGCAGTCCCGCTGGAAGGAACACTGAAGCTTTCTTT
>TRBJ2-3|once|TRBV5-1|TRBD2
CASSLAVTSGATDTQYF
TGCGCCAGCAGCTTGGCCGTCACTAGCGGGGCCACAGATACGCAGTATTTT
>TRBJ1-6|.|TRBV7-9|.
CASSFTLAGNSPLHF
TGTGCCAGCAGCTTCACCCTGGCGGGTAATTCACCCCTCCACTTT
>TRBJ1-5|.|TRBV6-6|.
CASAQGFDQPQHF
TGTGCCAGCGCTCAGGGATTCGATCAGCCCCAGCATTTT
>TRBJ1-4|.|TRBV11-3|TRBD1
CASSLGDRSGEKLFF
TGTGCCAGCAGCTTAGGGGACAGATCTGGGGAAAAACTGTTTTTT
>TRBJ1-5|.|TRBV4-2|TRBD1
CASSQVVRGKGQPQHF
TGTGCCAGCAGCCAAGTGGTCAGGGGGAAGGGTCAGCCCCAGCATTTT
>TRBJ2-5|.|TRBV28|.
CASSTGGLQETQYF
TGTGCCAGCAGCACTGGGGGGCTCCAAGAGACCCAGTACTTC
>TRBJ2-3|.|TRBV12-3/TRBV12-4|.
CASTSTDTQYF
TGTGCCAGCACCAGCACAGATACGCAGTATTTT
>TRBJ2-7|.|TRBV6-6|.
CASSYSSLGPYEQYF
TGTGCCAGCAGTTACTCGAGTTTAGGACCCTACGAGCAGTACTTC
>TRBJ2-1|.|TRBV3-1/TRBV3-2|.
CASTRGKTSGVGEQFF
TGTGCCAGCACCAGAGGGAAGACTAGTGGTGTTGGTGAGCAGTTCTTC
>TRBJ2-5|.|TRBV10-2|TRBD2
CASSGTSGGQETQYF
TGCGCCAGCAGTGGGACTAGCGGGGGTCAAGAGACCCAGTACTTC
>TRBJ1-1|.|TRBV27|.
CASSGAPGKNTEAFF
TGTGCCAGCAGCGGGGCACCAGGGAAGAACACTGAAGCTTTCTTT
>TRBJ1-2|.|TRBV19|.
CASRIFYGYTF
TGTGCCAGTAGGATCTTCTATGGCTACACCTTC
>TRBJ2-5|.|TRBV7-9|TRBD1
CASSSPGQGAVQETQYF
TGTGCCAGCAGCTCCCCGGGACAGGGGGCAGTCCAAGAGACCCAGTACTTC
>TRBJ1-6|.|TRBV28|.
CASSRGVRSPLHF
TGTGCCAGCAGTAGGGGGGTACGGTCACCCCTCCACTTT
>TRBJ2-2|once|TRBV6-5|.
CASSYRGSNTGELFF
TGTGCCAGCAGTTACAGGGGATCGAACACCGGGGAGCTGTTTTTT
>TRBJ1-6|.|TRBV14|.
CASSQDPHLNSPLHF
TGTGCCAGCAGCCAAGATCCACACCTTAATTCACCCCTCCACTTT
>TRBJ2-7|.|TRBV6-6|.
CASSYSAVGQYF
TGTGCCAGCAGTTACTCTGCCGTCGGGCAGTACTTC
>TRBJ2-7|.|TRBV6-6|TRBD1
CASSPGQESYEQYF
TGTGCCAGCAGTCCGGGACAGGAATCCTACGAGCAGTACTTC